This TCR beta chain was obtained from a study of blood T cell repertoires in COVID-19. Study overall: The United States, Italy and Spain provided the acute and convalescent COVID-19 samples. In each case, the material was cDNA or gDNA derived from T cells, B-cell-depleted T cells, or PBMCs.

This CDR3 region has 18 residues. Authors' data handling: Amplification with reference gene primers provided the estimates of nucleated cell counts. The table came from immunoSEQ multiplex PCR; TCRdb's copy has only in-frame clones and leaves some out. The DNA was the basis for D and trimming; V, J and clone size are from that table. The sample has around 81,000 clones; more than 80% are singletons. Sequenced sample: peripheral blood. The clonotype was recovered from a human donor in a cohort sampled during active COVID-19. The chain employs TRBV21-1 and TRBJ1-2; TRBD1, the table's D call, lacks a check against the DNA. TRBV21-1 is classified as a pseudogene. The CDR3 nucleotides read TGTGCCAGCAGCAAGCCGAGACGGACAGGGGGCCTTTCAAGTGGCTACACCTTC. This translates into CASSKPRRTGGLSSGYTF.